One sample yielded the 23 T cell receptor beta chains listed below, sequenced in a study of T-cell memory formation after mild COVID-19. Each CDR3 protein is one row after TCRdb ran MiXCR on the 5' RACE reads. The sample shows roughly 310,000 distinct CDR3 sequences, roughly 15% of them seen only once. Sequencing was done on a sample of PBMCs or a T cell subset sorted from them (not recorded which). The receptor source for this set is a man between 18 and 35 years old who had mild COVID-19 (a few samples of this study predate the infection). Cell type and time point are not known.

V usage is TRBV7-6 and J usage is TRBJ2-5; D uncertain. The V gene's germline CDR1 is SGHVS and CDR2 FNYEAQ. CDR3 length equals 17 residues. With 0 bases removed from V and 2 bases from J, the gap between germline ends came to 16 bases. The CDR3 loop is CASSLAGRRTLQETQYF. CDR3 nucleotides: TGTGCCAGCAGCTTAGCAGGTCGGCGTACCCTTCAAGAGACCCAGTACTTC.

There are many counts of this clonotype. This chain connects TRBV6-2 or TRBV6-3 to TRBJ2-3, with D perhaps matching TRBD1 (5 bases). Germline V gene data show CDR1 as MNHEY and CDR2 as SVGEGT. Trimming took off 7 bases at V and 5 bases at J, with 25 bases between the two ends. The CDR3 spans 17 residues. For the CDR3, the DNA is TGTGCCAGCATTCCGCCCCAGGGTACCGACACAGGAGATACGCAGTATTTT. It translates to CASIPPQGTDTGDTQYF.

This clonotype was recorded many times. V gene TRBV7-2 combines with J gene TRBJ2-5; TRBD1 aligns across 9 bases. Per germline, CDR1 SGHTA and CDR2 FQGNSA. V trimming: 3 bases; J trimming: 4 bases; junction bases outside the gene matches: 3. The CDR3 is made up of 14 amino acids. CDR3 nucleotides: TGTGCCAGCAGCTTCCCGGACAGGGGAGAGACCCAGTACTTC. Protein: CASSFPDRGETQYF.

This clonotype was counted between two and nine times. This chain connects TRBV15 to TRBJ1-3; no definite D call. Germline CDR1 LNHNV, CDR2 YYDKDF (reference sequence). V lost 4 bases, J lost 0 bases, and 16 bases lay in between. This CDR3 is built from 17 residues. In DNA form, the CDR3 reads TGTGCCACCAGCAACGACCCCCAGAGAATCTCTGGAAACACCATATATTTT. Translation gives CATSNDPQRISGNTIYF.

The chain has TRBV10-3 and TRBJ2-3; TRBD2 matches at 11 bases. This CDR3 spans 17 amino acids. Germline V gives CDR1 ENHRY, CDR2 SYGVKD. V trimming: 0 bases; J trimming: 2 bases; junction bases outside the gene matches: 4. For the CDR3, the DNA is TGTGCCATCAGTGAGTCGACTAGCGGGATGTTCACAGATACGCAGTATTTT. As protein: CAISESTSGMFTDTQYF.

The chain carries TRBV5-1 and TRBJ2-2, with D perhaps matching TRBD2 (5 bases). The CDR3 extends over 14 amino acids. Germline V lookup: CDR1 SGHRS, CDR2 YFSETQ. V was shortened by 4 bases and J by 5 bases, with 12 bases between the two germline ends. In nucleotides, the CDR3 is TGCGCCAGCAGCGCCTATGGGAGAACCGGGGAGCTGTTTTTT. Protein: CASSAYGRTGELFF. Drawing the rest from reference TRBV5-1 and TRBJ2-2, the complete variable domain is KAGVTQTPRYLIKTRGQQVTLSCSPISGHRSVSWYQQTPGQGLQFLFEYFSETQRNKGNFPGRFSGRQFSNSRSEMNVSTLELGDSALYLCASSAYGRTGELFFGEGSRLTVL.

This clonotype was counted many times. This rearrangement joins TRBV11-2 to TRBJ2-7; D tentatively reads TRBD1 or TRBD2 (5 bases each). The germline CDR1 and CDR2 sequences are SGHAT and FQNNGV. Trimming took off 5 bases at V and 6 bases at J, with 20 bases between the two ends. The CDR3 contains 15 residues. CDR3 sequence reads: CASSLPGPGLAEQYV. In DNA, the CDR3 is TGTGCCAGCAGCCTCCCGGGGCCCGGCTTGGCCGAGCAGTACGTC.

This clonotype occurred a few times. This chain's CDR3 is CASSPRPALFQETQYF. Here the CDR3 DNA reads TGTGCCAGCAGCCCGCGACCTGCACTTTTCCAAGAGACCCAGTACTTC. The gene calls are TRBV7-2 and TRBJ2-5; no definite D call. The ends were cut back, 5 bases at V and 1 base at J, with 17 bases in the middle. CDR3 length equals 16 residues. Germline lookup yields CDR1 SGHTA and CDR2 FQGNSA.

V and J are TRBV24-1 and TRBJ2-1; 7 bases map to TRBD1. From germline, CDR1 is KGHDR and CDR2 SFDVKD. J lost 7 bases, V lost 2 bases, and 10 bases had no gene match. The CDR3 totals 16 residues. The CDR3 coding sequence is TGTGCCACCAGTGATTACTCTTCGACAGGGAAGAATGAGCAGTTCTTC. This encodes CATSDYSSTGKNEQFF.

The chain links TRBV11-2 to TRBJ2-5, with 7 bases matching TRBD2. Germline V gene sequence: CDR1 SGHAT, CDR2 FQNNGV. The V segment lost 3 bases and the J segment 5 bases; nucleotides outside the gene matches: 9. The CDR3 sequence is 15 residues long. The CDR3 DNA sequence: TGTGCCAGCAGCTTTACCCCGGGAGGCGGGGAGACCCAGTACTTC. This encodes CASSFTPGGGETQYF.

In its sample, this clonotype was seen a few times. V and J are TRBV4-2 and TRBJ2-7; TRBD2 aligns across 7 bases. Germline V gene lookup returns CDR1 LGHNA and CDR2 YNFKEQ. This CDR3 has 15 residues. The J segment lost 5 bases and the V segment lost 0 bases, leaving 7 bases of the junction unmatched. The CDR3 DNA sequence: TGTGCCAGCAGCCAAGAACAGCGGGGAACCCACGAGCAGTACTTC. It translates to CASSQEQRGTHEQYF.

V gene TRBV11-1 combines with J gene TRBJ2-1, with D unclear. With 2 bases removed from V and 8 bases from J, the gap between germline ends came to 13 bases. Germline V gives CDR1 SGHAT, CDR2 FQDESV (reference sequence). CDR3 length: 14 amino acids. The DNA for the CDR3 is TGTGCCAGCAGCTTATCGGTGTGGGATCATGAGCAGTTCTTC. Protein: CASSLSVWDHEQFF.

This clonotype has more than one count but fewer than ten. The CDR3 spells CASSQAIFGQGASGELFF. CDR3 nucleotide sequence: TGCGCCAGCAGCCAAGCCATCTTTGGACAGGGCGCGTCCGGGGAGCTGTTTTTT. The rearrangement uses TRBV4-3 and TRBJ2-2, with 8 bases identical to TRBD1. Per the germline V gene, CDR1 is LGHNA and CDR2 is YSLEER. The CDR3 loop spans 18 amino acids. V trimming: 1 base; J trimming: 6 bases; junction bases outside the gene matches: 13.

The chain is built from TRBV5-1 and TRBJ2-2; 7 nucleotides line up with TRBD1. This CDR3 is 15 amino acids long. The ends lost 2 bases at V and 7 bases at J; junction bases unmatched: 8. CDR1 SGHRS and CDR2 YFSETQ come from the germline V gene. CDR3 coding DNA: TGCGCCAGCAGCTTCGGCAGGGGGAATTTCGGGGAGCTGTTTTTT. Translating gives CASSFGRGNFGELFF. The full variable domain, completed using reference TRBV5-1 and TRBJ2-2, is KAGVTQTPRYLIKTRGQQVTLSCSPISGHRSVSWYQQTPGQGLQFLFEYFSETQRNKGNFPGRFSGRQFSNSRSEMNVSTLELGDSALYLCASSFGRGNFGELFFGEGSRLTVL.

V gene TRBV18 combines with J gene TRBJ1-6, with D possibly being TRBD1 (5 bases). Trimming cost V 3 bases and J 7 bases, with 7 bases left between them. From germline, CDR1 is KGHSH and CDR2 LQKENI. The CDR3 is 13 amino acids. The CDR3 region has the DNA TGTGCCAGCTCACCGGACATCAATTCACCCCTCCACTTT. Encoded protein: CASSPDINSPLHF.

This clonotype was seen many times. This chain connects TRBV6-6 to TRBJ2-7; 8 bases agree with TRBD1. Looked up from germline, CDR1 is MNHNY and CDR2 is SVGAGI (reference sequence). V lost 9 bases and J lost 1; bases outside the gene matches: 8. This CDR3 comprises 14 residues. The DNA of the CDR3 is TGTGCCAGTTCAGACAGGGGTGTTTCCTACGAGCAGTACTTC. This sequence encodes CASSDRGVSYEQYF.

J is TRBJ2-1 and V is TRBV9, with 7 bases aligning to TRBD1. Germline CDR1 and CDR2: SGDLS and YYNGEE. This CDR3 is built from 15 residues. V lost 3 bases, J lost 3 bases, and 6 bases stayed unmatched. The CDR3 DNA follows: TGTGCCAGCAGCGAGTTGGGACAGCTCTACAATGAGCAGTTCTTC. It translates to CASSELGQLYNEQFF.

A few counts support this clonotype. The chain links TRBV5-4 to TRBJ2-5; the match to TRBD2 covers 7 bases. Germline V lookup: CDR1 SGHNT, CDR2 YYREEE (reference sequence). The CDR3 extends over 18 amino acids. Losses at the gene ends were 5 bases for V and 4 bases for J; bases not matched to a gene: 20. DNA of the CDR3: TGTGCCAGCAGTCCCAAGCCCGGGGGGTTGTTGGGGGGAGAGACCCAGTACTTC. Its protein product is CASSPKPGGLLGGETQYF.

This clonotype was seen ten or more times. This chain uses TRBV5-1 with TRBJ2-1; a possible D gene is TRBD2 (5 bases). This CDR3 is 15 amino acids long. Germline V gene data show CDR1 as SGHRS and CDR2 as YFSETQ. The germline V and J ends were trimmed by 4 bases and 6 bases, with 17 bases remaining between them. CDR3: CASSARTPDGNEQFF. In DNA, the CDR3 is TGCGCCAGCAGCGCGCGGACTCCGGATGGCAATGAGCAGTTCTTC.

CDR3 sequence (DNA): TGCAGTGCTAGAGATAGGCAGGACCCTCAGCCCCAGCATTTT. Protein sequence: CSARDRQDPQPQHF. The chain has TRBV20-1 and TRBJ1-5, with no clear D. The V gene lost 0 bases and the J gene lost 6 bases, with 12 bases spanning the gap. Germline values: CDR1 DFQATT, CDR2 SNEGSKA (reference sequence). This CDR3 is 14 amino acids long.

This clonotype turned up a few times. The CDR3 bases are TGTGCCAGCAGCCGGTTGGGGAACTACAATGAGCAGTTCTTC. It is translated as CASSRLGNYNEQFF. The J gene is TRBJ2-1, the V gene TRBV7-9, with D unresolved. CDR1 and CDR2 (germline): SEHNR, FQNEAQ (reference sequence). The CDR3 length is 14 residues. Between the trimmed V and J ends, which lost 5 bases and 3 bases, there was a span of 11 bases.

The J gene is TRBJ2-5, the V gene TRBV4-1, with 11 bases that match TRBD2. Trimming cost V 4 bases and J 10 bases; bases outside gene matches: 11. Germline V gene data show CDR1 as MGHRA and CDR2 as YSYEKL. The CDR3 has 15 amino acids. The CDR3 DNA sequence: TGCGCCAGCAGCCCCACTCCTAGCGGGGGGAAGGGCCAGTACTTC. Its protein product is CASSPTPSGGKGQYF.

This clonotype was recorded at least ten times. The chain employs TRBV4-3 and TRBJ2-7; D could derive from TRBD1 or TRBD2 (5 bases each). V lost 4 bases and J 6 bases, leaving 13 bases between the germline ends. The germline gives CDR1 LGHNA, CDR2 YSLEER. The CDR3 runs to 13 residues. The CDR3 loop is CASSPRGGAEQYF. CDR3 DNA: TGCGCCAGCAGCCCCCGGGGCGGTGCCGAGCAGTACTTC.